This entry concerns a single TCR beta chain. Its antigen is still unknown. 13 Jbeta primers and 60 Vbeta primers were used for the PCR. Profiled with immunoSEQ multiplex PCR; TCRdb holds only in-frame clones, not every one. The top ten clones hold 3.5% to 4% of a sample with approximately 280,000 clones, 80% to 90% of them seen once. This CDR3 has 15 residues. Germline-derived CDR1 and CDR2 are LNHDA and SQIVND (reference sequence). The V segment lost 5 bases and the J segment 4 bases; nucleotides outside the gene matches: 6. The sample is drawn from a study of cytomegalovirus exposure and HLA in healthy donors. General study results and limits: Earlier analysis yielded a pattern in which most TCR beta V segments were productive about 90% or about 30% of the time.

The TCR comes from a man in his forties in good health and CMV-seropositive. The chain is built from TRBV19 and TRBJ1-5; TRBD1 agrees at 9 bases. Specimen: PBMCs. CDR3 sequence (DNA): TGTGCCAGTAGTGGGGACAGGGTAGGTAATCAGCCCCAGCATTTT. Translation: CASSGDRVGNQPQHF.